This T cell receptor beta chain is from a study of T cell changes during pregnancy in multiple sclerosis. This CDR3 is 16 amino acids long. Germline CDR1 reads MNHEY; CDR2 reads SMNVEV (reference sequence). V gave up 6 bases and J gave up 1 base, with 13 bases separating them. Some clones are missing from TCRdb's copy, which holds only in-frame ones; the method was immunoSEQ multiplex PCR. The sample lists about 100,000 clones; approximately 90% were seen once. This clone came up a few times. The sequence was obtained from a female donor with multiple sclerosis, enrolled in a pregnancy study. This specimen was peripheral blood, taken in the second trimester of pregnancy. The chain is built from TRBV27 and TRBJ2-6; no clear D gene. The CDR3 DNA is TGTGCCAGCAGCCTCACTGTCCCATCTGGGGCCAACGTCCTGACTTTC. Protein: CASSLTVPSGANVLTF.